This TCR beta chain was recovered during a study of blood T cell repertoires in COVID-19. CDR3 length: 14 residues. Between the trimmed V and J ends, which lost 3 bases and 2 bases, there was a span of 10 bases. Looked up from germline, CDR1 is MNHNS and CDR2 is SASEGT. The assay was immunoSEQ multiplex PCR, and TCRdb's table has in-frame clones only and misses some. The sample records under 200,000 clones, around 82% being singletons. This clone was counted at least ten times. This chain joins TRBV6-1 and TRBJ2-5, with D perhaps TRBD1 (5 bases). The sequence derives from an elderly woman with acute or convalescent COVID-19. The sample comprised peripheral blood. The chain's CDR3 is CASSDLGPQETQYF. CDR3 nucleotide sequence: TGTGCCAGCAGTGACCTGGGGCCTCAAGAGACCCAGTACTTC.